The T cell receptor beta chain under discussion was sequenced for a study of early T cells in non-severe SARS-CoV-2 infection. Study as a whole: The sequenced material was bulk RNA from unsorted whole blood, and its chains were unpaired.

Whole-study findings and limits: The study's VDJdb matching favored anti-spike CD8 responses and missed private and CD4 specificities.

This clonotype was recorded many times. The antigen is unknown. TCRdb passed the 5' RACE reads through MiXCR, listing each CDR3 protein once. The table records more than 65,000 distinct CDR3 sequences, 9.5% to 15% of them present only once. Trimming pared 3 bases from V and 5 bases from J, leaving 4 bases between. The CDR3 is 11 amino acids. The rearrangement links TRBV12-3 or TRBV12-4 to TRBJ1-1, with D hard to call. This clonotype originated in an adult who was a healthcare worker with PCR-confirmed SARS-CoV-2 infection or an uninfected control (not recorded which). The sample here was whole blood, taken at baseline. The chain's CDR3 is CASSFRTEAFF. DNA of the CDR3: TGTGCCAGCAGTTTTAGGACTGAAGCTTTCTTT.